This T cell receptor (beta chain) was recovered during a study of beta chain features in type 1 diabetes. Notes on the study in general: Naive, central memory and Treg TCRB repertoires appeared more alike in patients than in healthy donors. Fewer insertions but more deletions were seen at VDJ junctions in type 1 diabetes patients.

This CDR3 contains 17 residues. The V end was cut by 0 bases, the J end by 4 bases, with 18 bases between. Germline V gene sequence: CDR1 LGHNA, CDR2 YSLEER. The study reverse transcribed the entire isolated RNA, so it sequenced expressed TCRB transcripts. Assay used: immunoSEQ multiplex PCR; TCRdb lists only in-frame clones, some missing. Of around 450,000 clones in the sample, 11% were seen once. As for this clone: Antigen specificity is unknown.

The material sequenced was naive CD4+ T cells from blood. The V and J genes are TRBV4-3 and TRBJ2-5; no clear D. The sequence was obtained from a woman between 18 and 30 years old in good health. The CDR3 bases are TGCGCCAGCAGCCAAGAGGTGGCGTTCTTTGGCGCAGAGACCCAGTACTTC. This translates into CASSQEVAFFGAETQYF.